This T cell receptor beta chain comes out of a study of shared clonotypes between healthy human individuals. Negatively enriched CD4+ T cells were divided by CD45RA into naive and memory. Unmatched junction bases numbered 4, after V lost 5 bases and J lost 7 bases. CDR1 and CDR2 from the germline V gene are MNHEY and SVGAGI. The CDR3 runs 14 residues. Authors' analysis steps: Junction-only sequences produced by ImmunoSEQ had no quality scores, so filtering differed. Method: immunoSEQ multiplex PCR; TCRdb's copy keeps in-frame clones and lacks some. The DNA gave D and trimming, while V, J and clone size come from that table. The sample includes approximately 1,500,000 clones, under 99% of them seen just once. In the case of this clone: The antigen is unknown.

Study outcomes and limitations: Sampling was confined to blood; repertoires within tissues likely differ.

Sequenced: naive CD4+ T cells sorted from blood. Indicated subset: CD45RA+ positively selected. This receptor was obtained from a man aged 25 to 45 in good health. The chain links TRBV6-5 to TRBJ1-4, with 10 bases aligning to TRBD1. In DNA, the CDR3 is TGTGCCAGCAGTCGGGACAGGGGATCTGAAAAACTGTTTTTT. Residues: CASSRDRGSEKLFF.